The 23 T cell receptor beta chains below come from one sample, sequenced in a study of human T cells and chemical hapten exposure. TCRdb used MiXCR to reprocess the RACE reads, holding one entry per CDR3 protein. The table shows 380,000 or so distinct CDR3 sequences, with roughly 4.8% occurring only once. Time point meaning: patch test 1, 2 weeks after DPC sensitization. Treatment of the sample: therapeutic diphenylcyclopropenone sensitization with weekly scalp DPC. Sequencing used whole blood, obtained in connection with sensitization to the hapten diphenylcyclopropenone (DPC). The source is a woman between 45 and 65 years old with alopecia areata. Some clones in this sample may be carry-over from other donors' samples.

V usage is TRBV3-1 and J usage is TRBJ2-6; no clear D. The CDR3 runs 20 residues. V dropped 5 bases and J dropped 0 bases, with 23 bases sitting between them. Germline V CDR1 and CDR2: LGHDT, YNNKEL (reference sequence). CDR3 sequence (DNA): TGTGCCAGCAGCTTTGTAGGAAGGGTTCCCTTTTACTCTGGGGCCAACGTCCTGACTTTC. It codes for CASSFVGRVPFYSGANVLTF.

Many counts were recorded for this clonotype. This chain links TRBV10-3 with TRBJ2-7; weak D call: TRBD2 (5 bases). Germline loops: CDR1 ENHRY, CDR2 SYGVKD. Trimming took off 6 bases at V and 3 bases at J, with 15 bases between the two ends. The CDR3 spans 14 residues. The CDR3 here is CAIREEWTDYEQYF. CDR3 bases: TGTGCCATCAGGGAGGAGTGGACGGACTACGAGCAGTACTTC.

This clonotype was seen ten or more times. CDR3 in DNA: TGTGCCAGCAGTTTGGGGGTACCTGAAGCTTTCTTT. Its protein product is CASSLGVPEAFF. The V gene is TRBV12-3 or TRBV12-4, the J gene TRBJ1-1, with D possibly matching TRBD1 (5 bases). CDR3 length: 12 residues. Trimming removed 3 bases from V and 6 bases from J, with 8 bases in between.

This clonotype came up many times. The V and J genes are TRBV6-2 or TRBV6-3 and TRBJ1-6; maybe TRBD1 (5 bases). Trimming pared 6 bases from V and 8 bases from J, leaving 20 bases between. Germline CDR1 is MNHEY and CDR2 is SVGEGT. The CDR3 runs 16 residues. CDR3 nucleotide sequence: TGTGCCAGCAGCTTCTCGATTCCTTGGGGCGATTCACCCCTCCACTTT. As protein: CASSFSIPWGDSPLHF.

In its sample, this clonotype was seen many times. The rearrangement uses TRBV6-5 and TRBJ1-6; D is undetermined. Germline CDR1 MNHEY, CDR2 SVGAGI. This CDR3 region has 17 residues. The V gene lost 5 bases and the J gene lost 0 bases, with 14 bases spanning the gap. The CDR3 reads CASSRAVISSYNSPLHF. The CDR3 DNA reads TGTGCCAGCAGTAGGGCGGTTATCAGCTCCTATAATTCACCCCTCCACTTT.

This clonotype was observed at least ten times. The chain joins TRBV9 to TRBJ2-2; D not resolved. This CDR3 is 11 amino acids long. V was cut by 4 bases and J by 8 bases, with 6 bases left in between. Germline loops: CDR1 SGDLS, CDR2 YYNGEE. CDR3 protein: CASSSEGELFF. The DNA for the CDR3 is TGTGCCAGCAGCTCCGAGGGGGAGCTGTTTTTT.

V is TRBV7-2 and J is TRBJ2-7; no clear D. V was shortened by 1 base and J by 6 bases, with 7 bases between the two germline ends. The germline V gene has CDR1 SGHTA and CDR2 FQGNSA. The CDR3 length is 12 residues. The CDR3 DNA reads as TGTGCCAGCAGCTTAGGAGCCGCCGAGCAGTACTTC. It codes for CASSLGAAEQYF. The whole variable domain, filled in from reference TRBV7-2 and TRBJ2-7, reads GAGVSQSPSNKVTEKGKDVELRCDPISGHTALYWYRQSLGQGLEFLIYFQGNSAPDKSGLPSDRFSAERTGGSVSTLTIQRTQQEDSAVYLCASSLGAAEQYFGPGTRLTVT.

This clonotype was seen a few times. The chain recombines TRBV6-5 with TRBJ2-4; no reliable D call. The germline V gene has CDR1 MNHEY and CDR2 SVGAGI. The germline V and J ends were trimmed by 0 bases and 5 bases, with 8 bases remaining between them. CDR3 size: 14 residues. The CDR3 is CASSYSDGENIQYF. CDR3 in DNA: TGTGCCAGCAGTTACTCCGACGGAGAAAACATTCAGTACTTC.

This clonotype came up many times. The CDR3 coding sequence is TGTGCCAGCAGTTTCTGGGTTAGCGGGGAGCTGTTTTTT. Translated, it gives CASSFWVSGELFF. The chain is built from TRBV28 and TRBJ2-2, with D uncertain. Germline V gene sequence: CDR1 MDHEN, CDR2 SYDVKM. CDR3 length: 13 amino acids. V lost 3 bases and J lost 7, with 9 bases in between.

This rearrangement joins TRBV3-1 to TRBJ1-5; unclear D gene. The germline V and J ends were trimmed by 8 bases and 5 bases, with 13 bases remaining between them. The CDR3 covers 13 residues. Germline-derived CDR1 and CDR2 are LGHDT and YNNKEL (reference sequence). The CDR3 protein is CASGRLDDQPQHF. The CDR3 nucleotides read TGTGCCAGCGGTAGACTAGATGATCAGCCCCAGCATTTT.

This clonotype was seen a few times. J is TRBJ2-1 and V is TRBV7-2; weak D call: TRBD2 (6 bases). The CDR3 loop spans 15 amino acids. The germline gives CDR1 SGHTA, CDR2 FQGNSA. Trimming stripped 2 bases from V and 6 bases from J, with 14 bases between. CDR3 loop: CASSLWFLGGNEQFF. The CDR3 bases are TGTGCCAGCAGCTTATGGTTTTTGGGGGGCAATGAGCAGTTCTTC.

The chain joins TRBV5-1 to TRBJ1-1, with D hard to call. V was pared by 1 base and J by 8 bases, with 9 bases between. The germline CDR1 and CDR2 sequences are SGHRS and YFSETQ. The CDR3 loop spans 12 amino acids. The CDR3 reads CASSLPGEEAFF. In DNA form, the CDR3 reads TGCGCCAGCAGCTTGCCCGGGGAAGAAGCTTTCTTT.

The genes are TRBV6-6 and TRBJ1-4, with D unresolved. V shed 1 base and J shed 7 bases, with 10 bases lying between them. The germline V gene has CDR1 MNHNY and CDR2 SVGAGI (reference sequence). The CDR3 is 14 residues long. The CDR3 nucleotides read TGTGCCAGCAGTTACTATAGGGCTGGTGAAAAACTGTTTTTT. This sequence encodes CASSYYRAGEKLFF.

The genes are TRBV2 and TRBJ1-5; 7 bases agree with TRBD1. There are 15 residues in the CDR3. Germline CDR1 and CDR2: SNHLY and FYNNEI. Germline trimming cut 4 bases from V and 0 bases from J; bases unmatched to any gene: 3. CDR3 protein: CASSGQGFSNQPQHF. DNA for the CDR3: TGTGCCAGCAGTGGACAGGGTTTTAGCAATCAGCCCCAGCATTTT.

This chain links TRBV7-8 with TRBJ1-6; 7 bases align to TRBD1. The length of the CDR3 is 15 residues. Germline values: CDR1 SGHVS, CDR2 FQNEAQ. V lost 1 base and J lost 6; bases outside the gene matches: 3. This CDR3 is CASSLGGTVNSPLHF. In DNA form, the CDR3 reads TGTGCCAGCAGCTTAGGAGGGACAGTTAATTCACCCCTCCACTTT.

This clonotype was seen at least ten times. The chain uses TRBV4-2 and TRBJ2-1; tentative D call: TRBD2 (5 bases). The CDR3 totals 16 residues. The germline CDR1 and CDR2 sequences are LGHNA and YNFKEQ. V was clipped by 1 base and J by 7 bases, with 17 bases between them. The DNA of the CDR3 is TGTGCCAGCAGCCAAGTATCCCCGGGATCAAGGAATGAGCAGTTCTTC. It encodes CASSQVSPGSRNEQFF.

This clonotype was picked up a small number of times. This sequence joins TRBV3-1 and TRBJ2-7; no clear D gene. This CDR3 has 14 amino acids. V was clipped by 3 bases and J by 0 bases, with 9 bases between them. Germline loops: CDR1 LGHDT, CDR2 YNNKEL (reference sequence). CDR3 region: CASSHGVGSYEQYF. The CDR3 bases are TGTGCCAGCAGCCATGGGGTCGGCTCCTACGAGCAGTACTTC.

This rearrangement joins TRBV11-2 to TRBJ1-4, with TRBD1 identical over 8 bases. The CDR3 sequence is 15 residues long. Germline CDR1 and CDR2: SGHAT and FQNNGV. Losses at the gene ends were 5 bases for V and 7 bases for J; bases not matched to a gene: 9. CDR3 in amino acids: CASSHVAQGGEKLFF. For the CDR3, the DNA is TGTGCCAGCAGCCACGTGGCACAGGGGGGTGAAAAACTGTTTTTT.

The rearrangement uses TRBV3-1 and TRBJ1-1, with D unclear. The CDR3 spans 12 residues. The ends were cut back, 5 bases at V and 7 bases at J, with 11 bases in the middle. The germline V gene has CDR1 LGHDT and CDR2 YNNKEL (reference sequence). CDR3 region: CASSFVSDEAFF. In nucleotides, the CDR3 is TGTGCCAGCAGCTTCGTCTCAGATGAAGCTTTCTTT.

The V and J genes are TRBV7-2 and TRBJ2-3; TRBD2 matches at 8 bases. Looked up from germline, CDR1 is SGHTA and CDR2 is FQGNSA. CDR3 length equals 17 residues. The junction had 10 bases not matched to a gene; V was cut back by 5 bases and J by 0 bases. The CDR3 bases are TGTGCCAGCAGCCAAGACGAAACTAGCGGTAGCACAGATACGCAGTATTTT. Its translation is CASSQDETSGSTDTQYF.

In its sample, this clonotype was seen many times. The V and J genes are TRBV7-9 and TRBJ1-4, with D hard to call. Germline CDR1 and CDR2: SEHNR and FQNEAQ (reference sequence). There are 14 residues in the CDR3. Trimming pared 1 base from V and 0 bases from J, leaving 3 bases between. CDR3 protein: CASSLDATNEKLFF. As DNA, the CDR3 is TGTGCCAGCAGCTTAGATGCAACTAATGAAAAACTGTTTTTT.

There are a few counts of this clonotype. The chain couples TRBV28 to TRBJ1-2; TRBD1 aligns across 7 bases. The J segment lost 3 bases and the V segment lost 9 bases, leaving 4 bases of the junction unmatched. Germline assignment: CDR1 MDHEN and CDR2 SYDVKM. The CDR3 covers 12 residues. CDR3 loop: CASLGQHYGYTF. In nucleotides, the CDR3 is TGTGCCAGTTTGGGACAGCACTATGGCTACACCTTC.

This clonotype was seen at least ten times. The rearrangement uses TRBV15 and TRBJ2-7, with TRBD1 matching over 7 bases. CDR3 length equals 13 residues. Germline lookup yields CDR1 LNHNV and CDR2 YYDKDF (reference sequence). V was clipped by 3 bases and J by 1 base; unmatched bases: 0. Here the CDR3 reads CATSRDRSYEQYF. The DNA of the CDR3 is TGTGCCACCAGCAGGGACAGGTCCTACGAGCAGTACTTC.